The rows below give T cell receptor beta chains drawn from one sample of a study of blood T cells in healthy people across ages. TCRdb redid the calling of the 5' RACE reads with MiXCR, one entry per CDR3 protein. The repertoire consists of roughly 860,000 distinct CDR3 sequences, with under 80% occurring once and the leading ten covering 25% to 35%. Sequenced material: blood. These receptors all stem from a young man in good health. Each CDR3 is given with its conserved first and last residue. A D gene is named only where the DNA matches it firmly. Only part of the rows carry a size: once, few, many, or a class if the clone is expanded.

d_gene	j_gene	abundance	v_gene	CDR3nt	CDR3aa
TRBD1	TRBJ1-2	-	TRBV5-8	TGTGCCAGCAGCTCTGGACAGGCGGTAGTTGGCTACACCTTC	CASSSGQAVVGYTF
-	TRBJ1-5	-	TRBV4-3	TGCGCCAGCAGCCAAGATTGGACAGCCTTAGGTCAGCCCCAGCATTTT	CASSQDWTALGQPQHF
TRBD1	TRBJ2-7	-	TRBV4-1	TGCGCCAGCAGCCAGTGGGACAGGGGTACGGAGGAGCAGTACTTC	CASSQWDRGTEEQYF
-	TRBJ2-5	-	TRBV6-6	TGTGCCAGCAGCCAAGGACTATTCCAAGAGACCCAGTACTTC	CASSQGLFQETQYF
-	TRBJ1-4	-	TRBV28	TGTGCCAGCAGTGGGGGACAAAGGGGGAGCGGTAATGAAAAACTGTTTTTT	CASSGGQRGSGNEKLFF
-	TRBJ2-1	few	TRBV7-9	TGTGCCAGCAGCTTTAGTACGCTCAATGAGCAGTTCTTC	CASSFSTLNEQFF
-	TRBJ2-7	-	TRBV20-1	TGCAGTGCCTTCGGACAGTCCTACGAGCAGTACTTC	CSAFGQSYEQYF
-	TRBJ2-5	-	TRBV25-1	TGTGCCAGCAGTGAACGCCGCCGCGGGGCGAGCAATGAGCAGTACTTC	CASSERRRGASNEQYF
-	TRBJ1-2	few	TRBV7-2	TGTGCCAGCAGCCCCGATACCGGGACAATCGGCTACACCTTC	CASSPDTGTIGYTF
-	TRBJ1-5	-	TRBV20-1	TGCAGTGCTAGAGATTTGGGCAGGGGTGCGAATAGCAATCAGCCCCAGCATTTT	CSARDLGRGANSNQPQHF
-	TRBJ2-1	-	TRBV19	TGTGCCAGTAGTGATGACCAGGGGGGCTCCTACAGTGAGCAGTTCTTC	CASSDDQGGSYSEQFF
TRBD1	TRBJ1-1	-	TRBV4-3	TGCGCCAGCAGCCATTTTGGCGGGACAGAACGGAACACTGAAGCTTTCTTT	CASSHFGGTERNTEAFF
-	TRBJ1-1	-	TRBV7-3	TGTGCCAGCAGCTTAACGTGGGAGGGAAACACTGAAGCTTTCTTT	CASSLTWEGNTEAFF
-	TRBJ2-1	-	TRBV3-1	TGTGCCAGCAGCCATGGGGGTGAGGGGTTCGATGAGCAGTTCTTC	CASSHGGEGFDEQFF
-	TRBJ1-1	-	TRBV12-3/TRBV12-4	TGTGCCAGCAGTTTAGTGATGAACACTGAAGCTTTCTTT	CASSLVMNTEAFF
TRBD2	TRBJ2-5	once	TRBV29-1	TGCAGCGTACGCGGACTAGCGGGGGCAGGGAAGCAGTACTTC	CSVRGLAGAGKQYF
TRBD1	TRBJ1-5	-	TRBV6-5	TGTGCCAGTCGACAGGGTGGCAATCAGCCCCAGCATTTT	CASRQGGNQPQHF
TRBD1	TRBJ1-6	-	TRBV18	TGTGCCAGCTCACCTACGGCGGACAGGGACTCTTCACCCCTCCACTTT	CASSPTADRDSSPLHF
-	TRBJ1-5	-	TRBV10-3	TGTGCCATCGCGACGGGCAATCAGCCCCAGCATTTT	CAIATGNQPQHF
TRBD1	TRBJ2-6	-	TRBV20-1	TGCAGTGCTCCCCGGACAGGGGCGTCCGGGGCCAACGTCCTGACTTTC	CSAPRTGASGANVLTF
-	TRBJ1-4	-	TRBV7-9	TGTGCCAGCAGCTCACAGAACCATAATGAAAAACTGTTTTTT	CASSSQNHNEKLFF
-	TRBJ1-2	-	TRBV20-1	TGCAGTGCTAGAGATCCTCTGGGCGGCTACACCTTC	CSARDPLGGYTF
-	TRBJ2-4	-	TRBV4-2	TGTGCCAGCAGCCAGGGGGACGCCAAAAACATTCAGTACTTC	CASSQGDAKNIQYF
-	TRBJ2-7	few	TRBV6-5	TGTGCCAGCAGTTACGCTGGCGAGCAGTACTTC	CASSYAGEQYF
-	TRBJ2-1	-	TRBV14	TGTGCCAGCAGCCCCCCTTTGAGAGGGAATATTTACAATGAGCAGTTCTTC	CASSPPLRGNIYNEQFF
-	TRBJ2-7	-	TRBV3-1	TGTGCCAGCAGCCAAGATAGCTTCTATGAGCAGTACTTC	CASSQDSFYEQYF
TRBD1	TRBJ2-1	few	TRBV4-3	TGCGCCAGCAGCCAATGGGGACAGGGGTTAGCGGGGACCTACAATGAGCAGTTCTTC	CASSQWGQGLAGTYNEQFF
-	TRBJ1-5	-	TRBV21-1	TGTGCCAGCAACCCCTCGGGGGGGAGAGATTGGGATAGCAATCAGCCCCAGCATTTT	CASNPSGGRDWDSNQPQHF
-	TRBJ2-2	few	TRBV9	TGTGCCAGCAGCGAAGAGAAAACGAACACCGGGGAGCTGTTTTTT	CASSEEKTNTGELFF
-	TRBJ2-3	-	TRBV4-3	TGCGCCAGCAGCCAAGGCGTTCGGGCAGATACGCAGTATTTT	CASSQGVRADTQYF
-	TRBJ1-6	few	TRBV10-3	TGTGCCATCAGTGAGTCGCAGGACTTAATAGGACCCCTCCACTTT	CAISESQDLIGPLHF
-	TRBJ2-1	few	TRBV7-2	TGTGCCAGCAGCTTATCCCATGAGCAGTTCTTC	CASSLSHEQFF
-	TRBJ1-5	-	TRBV7-2	TGTGCCAGCAGCTCCCCTATCCCTTATCAGCCCCAGCATTTT	CASSSPIPYQPQHF
TRBD2	TRBJ2-4	-	TRBV2	TGTGCCAGCAGTGAAGGGACTAGCGGGGGAATTCAGTACTTC	CASSEGTSGGIQYF
TRBD1	TRBJ1-5	-	TRBV15	TGTGCCACCAGCAGCGGACAGGGGGCTTATAGTCAGCCCCAGCATTTT	CATSSGQGAYSQPQHF
-	TRBJ2-1	-	TRBV4-3	TGCACCAGCAGCCAAGATCCGGACAGTTCCTACAATGAGCAGTTCTTC	CTSSQDPDSSYNEQFF
-	TRBJ2-1	-	TRBV2	TGTGCCAGCAGCGAAGAGAACAATGAGCAGTTCTTC	CASSEENNEQFF
TRBD1	TRBJ2-7	few	TRBV7-2	TGTGCCAGCAGCTTAAGGGGGCTAGCCCCCTACAATGAGCAGTACTTC	CASSLRGLAPYNEQYF
-	TRBJ1-3	-	TRBV6-2/TRBV6-3	TGTGCCAGCAGTGGGGCGGACACCATATATTTT	CASSGADTIYF
-	TRBJ2-1	-	TRBV6-2/TRBV6-3	TGTGCCAGCAGCACCCCCTCGGGTCAAATCTCCTACAATGAGCAGTTCTTC	CASSTPSGQISYNEQFF
-	TRBJ1-2	few	TRBV20-1	TGCAGTGCTATCCAGGGTAATGACTATGGCTACACCTTC	CSAIQGNDYGYTF
-	TRBJ2-7	-	TRBV30	TGTGCGAGGGGGACAACCTACGAGCAGTACTTC	CARGTTYEQYF
-	TRBJ2-5	few	TRBV9	TGTGCCAGCAGCGTAGAAGCAGGGTTAGGAGAGACCCAGTACTTC	CASSVEAGLGETQYF
TRBD1	TRBJ2-1	few	TRBV10-3	TGTGCCATCAGTGAGTCGCTCGGTCTCGGTCCTACAGGGGGCCCGAGCTCCTACAATGAGCAGTTCTTC	CAISESLGLGPTGGPSSYNEQFF
TRBD1	TRBJ2-3	-	TRBV7-2	TGTGCCAGCAGCTTAATACAGGGGGCAGTAGATACGCAGTATTTT	CASSLIQGAVDTQYF
TRBD1	TRBJ2-1	-	TRBV7-9	TGTGCCAGCAGCTCGGACAGGGGGCTCTACGATGAGCAGTTCTTC	CASSSDRGLYDEQFF
-	TRBJ2-1	-	TRBV28	TGTGCCAGCAGTCCCCTCGGGGATTGGTACAGTGAGCAGTTCTTC	CASSPLGDWYSEQFF
-	TRBJ2-7	-	TRBV10-3	TGTGCCATCAGCCGGACGGACTACGAGCAGTACTTC	CAISRTDYEQYF
-	TRBJ2-7	-	TRBV27	TGTGCCAGCAGCACCGGGACGAGCGAGCAGTACTTC	CASSTGTSEQYF
-	TRBJ1-5	-	TRBV20-1	TGCAGTGCTAGAGATGGGGCGAATAGCAATCAGCCCCAGCATTTT	CSARDGANSNQPQHF
-	TRBJ2-5	-	TRBV7-9	TGTGCCAGCAGCAGGAGACAGAACAATGAGCAGTACTTC	CASSRRQNNEQYF
-	TRBJ1-5	-	TRBV12-3/TRBV12-4	TGTGCCAGCAGTTTATGGGGGGGTATCCAGCCCCAGCATTTT	CASSLWGGIQPQHF
-	TRBJ2-4	few	TRBV3-1	TGTGCCAGCAGCTACAACCCCTTGGGTAGCGTGAAAAACATTCAGTACTTC	CASSYNPLGSVKNIQYF
TRBD2	TRBJ2-6	-	TRBV12-3/TRBV12-4	TGTGCCAGCAGTCCTCTAGCGGGCCTTCTCTCTGGGGCCAACGTCCTGACTTTC	CASSPLAGLLSGANVLTF
-	TRBJ2-7	-	TRBV7-9	TGTGCCAGCAGCACCATCCACTACGAGCAGTACTTC	CASSTIHYEQYF
-	TRBJ2-3	few	TRBV2	TGTGCCAGCAGGACAGGCACAGATACGCAGTATTTT	CASRTGTDTQYF
-	TRBJ2-3	-	TRBV24-1	TGTGCCACCAGTGTCCCGGGGAGAGAGCAGTATTTT	CATSVPGREQYF
-	TRBJ1-1	-	TRBV4-2	TGTGCCAGCAGCCAAGTCGGCGGGAACACTGAAGCTTTCTTT	CASSQVGGNTEAFF
-	TRBJ2-5	many	TRBV10-3	TGTGCCACCCGAAGTAGCGAGGAGACCCAGTACTTC	CATRSSEETQYF
TRBD2	TRBJ2-1	once	TRBV6-6	TGTGCCAGCAGCCCTAATCCCCTAGCGGGGGTAGGTTATGAGCAGTTCTTC	CASSPNPLAGVGYEQFF